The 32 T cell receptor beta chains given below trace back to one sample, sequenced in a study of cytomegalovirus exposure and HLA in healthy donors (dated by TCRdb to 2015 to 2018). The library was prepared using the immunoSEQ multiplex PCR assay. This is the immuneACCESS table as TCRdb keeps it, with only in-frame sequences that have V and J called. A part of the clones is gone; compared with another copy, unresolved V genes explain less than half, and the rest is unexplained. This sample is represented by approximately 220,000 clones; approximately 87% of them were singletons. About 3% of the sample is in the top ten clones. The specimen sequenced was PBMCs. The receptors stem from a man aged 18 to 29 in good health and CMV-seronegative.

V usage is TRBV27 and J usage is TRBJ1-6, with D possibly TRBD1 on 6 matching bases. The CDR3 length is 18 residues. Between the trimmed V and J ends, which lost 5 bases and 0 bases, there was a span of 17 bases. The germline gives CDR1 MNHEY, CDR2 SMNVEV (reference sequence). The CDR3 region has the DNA TGTGCCAGCAGTCCGCGGACAGCTGTGAGCTCCTATAATTCACCCCTCCACTTT. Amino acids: CASSPRTAVSSYNSPLHF.

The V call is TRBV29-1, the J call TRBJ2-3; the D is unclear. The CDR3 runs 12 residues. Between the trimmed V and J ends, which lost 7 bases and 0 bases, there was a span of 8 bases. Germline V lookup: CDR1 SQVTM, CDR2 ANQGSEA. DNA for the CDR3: TGCAGCGGGAGACCCAGCACAGATACGCAGTATTTT. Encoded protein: CSGRPSTDTQYF.

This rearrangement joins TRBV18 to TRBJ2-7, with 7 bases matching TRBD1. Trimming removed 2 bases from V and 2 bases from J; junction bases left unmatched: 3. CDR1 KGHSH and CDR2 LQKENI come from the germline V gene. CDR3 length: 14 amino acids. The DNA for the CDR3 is TGTGCCAGCTCACCAAGGACAGGACCCTACGAGCAGTACTTC. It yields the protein CASSPRTGPYEQYF. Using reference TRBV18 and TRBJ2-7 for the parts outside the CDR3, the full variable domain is NAGVMQNPRHLVRRRGQEARLRCSPMKGHSHVYWYRQLPEEGLKFMVYLQKENIIDESGMPKERFSAEFPKEGPSILRIQQVVRGDSAAYFCASSPRTGPYEQYFGPGTRLTVT.

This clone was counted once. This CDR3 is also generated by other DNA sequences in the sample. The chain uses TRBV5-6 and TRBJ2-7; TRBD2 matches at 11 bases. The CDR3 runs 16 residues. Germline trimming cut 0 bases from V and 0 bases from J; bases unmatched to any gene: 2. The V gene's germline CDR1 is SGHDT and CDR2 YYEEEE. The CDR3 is CASSLGLAGFSYEQYF. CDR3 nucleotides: TGTGCCAGCAGCTTGGGACTAGCGGGGTTCTCCTACGAGCAGTACTTC.

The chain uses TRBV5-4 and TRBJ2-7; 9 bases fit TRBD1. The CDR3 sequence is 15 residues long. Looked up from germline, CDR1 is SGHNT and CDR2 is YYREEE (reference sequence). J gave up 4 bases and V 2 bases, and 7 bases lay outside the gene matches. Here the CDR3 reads CASSLAGTGTYEQYF. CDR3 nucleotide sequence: TGTGCCAGCAGCTTAGCCGGGACAGGGACTTACGAGCAGTACTTC. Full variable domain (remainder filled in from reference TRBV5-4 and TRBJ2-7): ETGVTQSPTHLIKTRGQQVTLRCSSQSGHNTVSWYQQALGQGPQFIFQYYREEENGRGNFPPRFSGLQFPNYSSELNVNALELDDSALYLCASSLAGTGTYEQYFGPGTRLTVT.

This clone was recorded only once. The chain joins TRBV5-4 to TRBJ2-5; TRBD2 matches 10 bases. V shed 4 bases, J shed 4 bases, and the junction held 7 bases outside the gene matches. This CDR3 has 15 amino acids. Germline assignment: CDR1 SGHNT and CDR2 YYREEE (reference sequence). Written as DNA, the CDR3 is TGTGCCAGCAGCATGAGCGGGGGGGGCTTAGAGACCCAGTACTTC. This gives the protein CASSMSGGGLETQYF. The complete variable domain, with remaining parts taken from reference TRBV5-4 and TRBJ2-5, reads ETGVTQSPTHLIKTRGQQVTLRCSSQSGHNTVSWYQQALGQGPQFIFQYYREEENGRGNFPPRFSGLQFPNYSSELNVNALELDDSALYLCASSMSGGGLETQYFGPGTRLLVL.

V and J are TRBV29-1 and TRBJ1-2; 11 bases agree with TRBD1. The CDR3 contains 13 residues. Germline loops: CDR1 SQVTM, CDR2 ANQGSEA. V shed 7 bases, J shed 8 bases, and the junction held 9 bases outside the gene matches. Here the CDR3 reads CSADRDRGNGYTF. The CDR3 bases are TGCAGCGCCGACCGGGACAGGGGGAACGGCTACACCTTC.

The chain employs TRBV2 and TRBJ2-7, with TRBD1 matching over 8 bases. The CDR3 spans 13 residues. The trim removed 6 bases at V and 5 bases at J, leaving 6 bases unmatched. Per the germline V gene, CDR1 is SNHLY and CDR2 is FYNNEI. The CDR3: CASSRDRIDEQYF. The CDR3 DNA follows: TGTGCCAGCAGCCGGGACAGGATTGACGAGCAGTACTTC. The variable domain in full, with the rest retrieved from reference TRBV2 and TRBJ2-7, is EPEVTQTPSHQVTQMGQEVILRCVPISNHLYFYWYRQILGQKVEFLVSFYNNEISEKSEIFDDQFSVERPDGSNFTLKIRSTKLEDSAMYFCASSRDRIDEQYFGPGTRLTVT.

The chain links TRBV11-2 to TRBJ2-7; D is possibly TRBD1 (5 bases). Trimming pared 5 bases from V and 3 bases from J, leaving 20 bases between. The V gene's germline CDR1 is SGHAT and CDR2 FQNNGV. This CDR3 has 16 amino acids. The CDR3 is CASSITDTPSVYEQYF. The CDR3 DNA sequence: TGTGCCAGCAGCATTACGGACACCCCGAGCGTCTACGAGCAGTACTTC.

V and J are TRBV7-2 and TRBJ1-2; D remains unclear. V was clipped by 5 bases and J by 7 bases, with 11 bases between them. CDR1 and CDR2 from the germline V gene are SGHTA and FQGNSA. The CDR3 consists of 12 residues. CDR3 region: CASSPERLGYTF. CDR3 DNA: TGTGCCAGCAGCCCCGAGCGGCTTGGCTACACCTTC.

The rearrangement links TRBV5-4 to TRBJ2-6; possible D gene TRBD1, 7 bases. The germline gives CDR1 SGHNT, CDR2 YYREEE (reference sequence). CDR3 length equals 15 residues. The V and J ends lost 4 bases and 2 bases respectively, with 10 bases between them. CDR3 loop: CASSQGGAGANVLTF. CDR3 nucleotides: TGTGCCAGCAGCCAGGGGGGCGCTGGGGCCAACGTCCTGACTTTC.

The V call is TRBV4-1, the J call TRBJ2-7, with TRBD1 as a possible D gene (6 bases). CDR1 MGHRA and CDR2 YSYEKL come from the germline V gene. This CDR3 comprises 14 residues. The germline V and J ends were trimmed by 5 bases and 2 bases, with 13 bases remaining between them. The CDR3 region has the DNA TGCGCCAGCAGCTTCTCGACAGGTACCTACGAGCAGTACTTC. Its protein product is CASSFSTGTYEQYF.

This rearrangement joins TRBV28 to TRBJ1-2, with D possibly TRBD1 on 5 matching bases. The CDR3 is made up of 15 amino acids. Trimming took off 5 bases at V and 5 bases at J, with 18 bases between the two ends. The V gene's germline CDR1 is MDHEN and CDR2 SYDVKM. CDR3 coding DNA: TGTGCCAGCAGTGTACAGGTTACCTCATCTTATGGCTACACCTTC. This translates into CASSVQVTSSYGYTF.

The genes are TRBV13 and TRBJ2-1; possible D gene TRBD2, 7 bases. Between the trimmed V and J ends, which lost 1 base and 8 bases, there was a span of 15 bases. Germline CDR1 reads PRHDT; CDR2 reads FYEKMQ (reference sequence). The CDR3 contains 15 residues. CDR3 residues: CASSLVSGGRYEQFF. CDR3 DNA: TGTGCCAGCAGCTTAGTCTCCGGGGGGCGGTATGAGCAGTTCTTC.

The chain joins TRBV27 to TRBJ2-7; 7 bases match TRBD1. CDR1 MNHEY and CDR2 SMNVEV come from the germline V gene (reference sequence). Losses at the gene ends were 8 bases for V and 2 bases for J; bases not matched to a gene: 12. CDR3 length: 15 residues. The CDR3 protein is CASRLTTGMTYEQYF. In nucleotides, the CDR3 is TGTGCCAGCCGACTAACGACAGGGATGACCTACGAGCAGTACTTC.

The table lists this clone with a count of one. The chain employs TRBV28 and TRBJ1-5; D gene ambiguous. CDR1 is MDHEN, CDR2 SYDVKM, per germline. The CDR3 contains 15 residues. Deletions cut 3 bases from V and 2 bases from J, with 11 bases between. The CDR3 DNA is TGTGCCAGCAGTTTTGGAGCGAGGGGCAATCAGCCCCAGCATTTT. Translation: CASSFGARGNQPQHF.

The CDR3 sequence: CASSFLDSLTSGELFF. CDR3 DNA sequence: TGCGCCAGCAGCTTCTTGGACAGTTTAACCTCCGGGGAGCTGTTTTTT. V is TRBV5-1 and J is TRBJ2-2; tentatively, D is TRBD1 (6 bases). The germline V gene encodes CDR1 SGHRS and CDR2 YFSETQ. There are 16 residues in the CDR3. V was cut by 2 bases and J by 6 bases, with 17 bases left in between.

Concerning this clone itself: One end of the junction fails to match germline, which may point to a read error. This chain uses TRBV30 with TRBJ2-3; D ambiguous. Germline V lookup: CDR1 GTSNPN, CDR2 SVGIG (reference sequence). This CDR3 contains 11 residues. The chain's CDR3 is CAWSMGGLGFF. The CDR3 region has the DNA TGTGCCTGGAGTATGGGTGGTTTGGGCTTCTTT. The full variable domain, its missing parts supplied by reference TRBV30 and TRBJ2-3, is SQTIHQWPATLVQPVGSPLSLECTVEGTSNPNLYWYRQAAGRGLQLLFYSVGIGQISSEVPQNLSASRPQDRQFILSSKKLLLSDSGFYLCAWSMGGLGFFGPGTRLTVL.

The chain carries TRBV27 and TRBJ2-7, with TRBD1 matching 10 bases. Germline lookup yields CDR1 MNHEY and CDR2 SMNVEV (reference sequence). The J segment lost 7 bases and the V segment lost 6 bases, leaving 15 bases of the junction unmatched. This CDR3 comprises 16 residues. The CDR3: CASRGFWDRGSGEQYF. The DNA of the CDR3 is TGTGCCAGCAGGGGATTTTGGGACAGGGGTTCGGGGGAGCAGTACTTC.

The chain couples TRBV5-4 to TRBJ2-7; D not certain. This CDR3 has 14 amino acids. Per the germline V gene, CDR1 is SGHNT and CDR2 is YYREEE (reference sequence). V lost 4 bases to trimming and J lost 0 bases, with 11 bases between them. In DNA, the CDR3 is TGTGCCAGCAGCCTGAGCTGGAGCTCCTACGAGCAGTACTTC. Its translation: CASSLSWSSYEQYF.

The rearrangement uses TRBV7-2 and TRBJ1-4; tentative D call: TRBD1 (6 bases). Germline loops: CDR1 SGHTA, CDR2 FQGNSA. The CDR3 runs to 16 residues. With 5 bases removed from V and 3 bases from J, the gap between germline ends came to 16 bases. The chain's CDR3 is CASSISGTIPNEKLFF. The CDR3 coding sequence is TGTGCCAGCAGCATCTCCGGGACAATCCCTAATGAAAAACTGTTTTTT.

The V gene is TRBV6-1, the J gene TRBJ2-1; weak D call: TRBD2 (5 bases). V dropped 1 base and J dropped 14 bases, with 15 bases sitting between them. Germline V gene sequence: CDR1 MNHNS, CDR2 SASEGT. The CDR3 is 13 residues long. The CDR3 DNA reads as TGTGCCAGCAGTGAAGATTGGGCTAGAGGGAAGTTCTTC. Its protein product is CASSEDWARGKFF.

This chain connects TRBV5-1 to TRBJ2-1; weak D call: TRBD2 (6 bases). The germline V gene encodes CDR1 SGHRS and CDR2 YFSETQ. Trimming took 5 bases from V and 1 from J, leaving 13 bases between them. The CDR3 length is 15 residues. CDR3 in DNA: TGCGCCAGCAGTTTCCGGGACTCGTCCTACAATGAGCAGTTCTTC. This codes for CASSFRDSSYNEQFF. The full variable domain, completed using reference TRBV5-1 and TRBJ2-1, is KAGVTQTPRYLIKTRGQQVTLSCSPISGHRSVSWYQQTPGQGLQFLFEYFSETQRNKGNFPGRFSGRQFSNSRSEMNVSTLELGDSALYLCASSFRDSSYNEQFFGPGTRLTVL.

The CDR3: CSVETQLNTEAFF. The CDR3 DNA reads as TGCAGCGTTGAAACACAACTGAACACTGAAGCTTTCTTT. The gene calls are TRBV29-1 and TRBJ1-1, with D unclear. CDR1 is SQVTM and CDR2 is ANQGSEA in the germline V gene. V lost 2 bases, J lost 0 bases, and 7 bases lay in between. The CDR3 length is 13 residues.

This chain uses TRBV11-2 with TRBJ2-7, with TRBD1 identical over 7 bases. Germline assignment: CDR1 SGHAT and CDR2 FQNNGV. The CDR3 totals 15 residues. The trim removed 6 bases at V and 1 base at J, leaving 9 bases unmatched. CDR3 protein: CASRRPGQKSYEQYF. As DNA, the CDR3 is TGTGCCAGCAGGCGACCGGGACAGAAGTCCTACGAGCAGTACTTC.

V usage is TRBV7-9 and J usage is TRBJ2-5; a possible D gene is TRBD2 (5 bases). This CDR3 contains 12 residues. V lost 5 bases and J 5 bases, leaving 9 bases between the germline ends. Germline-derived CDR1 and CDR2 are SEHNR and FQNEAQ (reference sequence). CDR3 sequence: CASSPGIETQYF. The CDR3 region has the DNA TGTGCCAGCAGCCCGGGAATCGAGACCCAGTACTTC.

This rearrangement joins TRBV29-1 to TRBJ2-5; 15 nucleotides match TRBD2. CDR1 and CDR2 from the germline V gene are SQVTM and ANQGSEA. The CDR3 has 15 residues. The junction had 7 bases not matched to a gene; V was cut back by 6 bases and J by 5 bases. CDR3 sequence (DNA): TGCAGCGTGAGGACTAGCGGGAGGGCCGAGGAGACCCAGTACTTC. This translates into CSVRTSGRAEETQYF.

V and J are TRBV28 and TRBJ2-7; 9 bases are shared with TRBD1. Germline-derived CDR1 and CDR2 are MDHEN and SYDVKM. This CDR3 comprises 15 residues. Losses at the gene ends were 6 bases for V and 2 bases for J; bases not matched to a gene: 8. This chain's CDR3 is CASRAPGQGTYEQYF. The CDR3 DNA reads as TGTGCCAGCAGAGCACCGGGACAGGGAACCTACGAGCAGTACTTC. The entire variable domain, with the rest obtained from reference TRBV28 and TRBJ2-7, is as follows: DVKVTQSSRYLVKRTGEKVFLECVQDMDHENMFWYRQDPGLGLRLIYFSYDVKMKEKGDIPEGYSVSREKKERFSLILESASTNQTSMYLCASRAPGQGTYEQYFGPGTRLTVT.

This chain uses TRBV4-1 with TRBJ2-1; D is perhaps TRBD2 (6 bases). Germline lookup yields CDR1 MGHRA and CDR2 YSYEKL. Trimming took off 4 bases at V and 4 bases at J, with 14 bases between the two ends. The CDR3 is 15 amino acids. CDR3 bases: TGCGCCAGCAGCCGAAGCAATGGGGGGTACAATGAGCAGTTCTTC. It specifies CASSRSNGGYNEQFF.

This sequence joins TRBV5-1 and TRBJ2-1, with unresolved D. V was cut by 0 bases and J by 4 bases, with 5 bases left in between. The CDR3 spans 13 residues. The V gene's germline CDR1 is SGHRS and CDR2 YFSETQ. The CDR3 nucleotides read TGCGCCAGCAGCTTGGATCGTTACAATGAGCAGTTCTTC. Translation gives CASSLDRYNEQFF.

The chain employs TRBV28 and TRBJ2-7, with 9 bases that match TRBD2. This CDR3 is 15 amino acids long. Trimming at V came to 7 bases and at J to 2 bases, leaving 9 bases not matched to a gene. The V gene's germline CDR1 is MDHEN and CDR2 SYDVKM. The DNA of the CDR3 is TGTGCCAGCATTAGTGGAGCGGGGGGCGCCTACGAGCAGTACTTC. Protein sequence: CASISGAGGAYEQYF.

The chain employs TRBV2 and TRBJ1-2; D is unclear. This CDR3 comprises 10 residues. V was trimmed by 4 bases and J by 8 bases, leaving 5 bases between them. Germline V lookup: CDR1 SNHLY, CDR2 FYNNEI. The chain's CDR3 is CASSGGGYTF. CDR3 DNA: TGTGCCAGCAGTGGCGGAGGCTACACCTTC. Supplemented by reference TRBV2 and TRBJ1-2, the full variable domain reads EPEVTQTPSHQVTQMGQEVILRCVPISNHLYFYWYRQILGQKVEFLVSFYNNEISEKSEIFDDQFSVERPDGSNFTLKIRSTKLEDSAMYFCASSGGGYTFGSGTRLTVV.